Each of the 16 T cell receptor beta chains below was sequenced from the same sample in a study of beta chain features in type 1 diabetes. Reverse transcription of all isolated RNA meant that expressed TCRB transcripts were sequenced. Clones were read by immunoSEQ multiplex PCR, and TCRdb kept only the in-frame ones, dropping some. The sample has hundreds of thousands of clones; about 30% are singletons. Specimen: naive CD4+ T cells from blood. These receptors came from a young man in good health.

The V call is TRBV9, the J call TRBJ2-4; D is ambiguous. V was shortened by 0 bases and J by 10 bases, with 14 bases between the two germline ends. The CDR3 has 14 residues. The germline V gene encodes CDR1 SGDLS and CDR2 YYNGEE. The CDR3: CASSVEPSIPIQYF. In nucleotides, the CDR3 is TGTGCCAGCAGCGTAGAACCCAGCATCCCTATTCAGTACTTC.

The V call is TRBV18, the J call TRBJ2-5; D uncertain. Trimming shortened V by 3 bases and J by 2 bases, and 10 bases separated the two germline ends. The CDR3 covers 14 residues. Germline loops: CDR1 KGHSH, CDR2 LQKENI. CDR3 DNA: TGTGCCAGCTCACCCCTACCTAAGCAAGAGACCCAGTACTTC. It translates to CASSPLPKQETQYF. Full variable domain (rest looked up from reference TRBV18 and TRBJ2-5): NAGVMQNPRHLVRRRGQEARLRCSPMKGHSHVYWYRQLPEEGLKFMVYLQKENIIDESGMPKERFSAEFPKEGPSILRIQQVVRGDSAAYFCASSPLPKQETQYFGPGTRLLVL.

The chain combines TRBV7-9 with TRBJ2-7; 8 nucleotides agree with TRBD1. V lost 5 bases to trimming and J lost 5 bases; unmatched junction nucleotides: 8. Per the germline V gene, CDR1 is SEHNR and CDR2 is FQNEAQ (reference sequence). The length of the CDR3 is 14 residues. In nucleotides, the CDR3 is TGTGCCAGCAGCAACCGACAGGGGACGAACGAGCAGTACTTC. Encoded protein: CASSNRQGTNEQYF.

The rearrangement links TRBV20-1 to TRBJ2-7; possible D gene TRBD1, 5 bases. Trimming left V 5 bases short and J 5 bases short, with 10 bases between. Germline CDR1 is DFQATT and CDR2 is SNEGSKA (reference sequence). The CDR3 contains 11 residues. CDR3 nucleotides: TGCAGTGCTTATCAGGGCCACGAGCAGTACTTC. Encoded protein: CSAYQGHEQYF.

The chain carries TRBV30 and TRBJ2-7; 9 bases map to TRBD1. The CDR3 runs to 12 residues. Germline V lookup: CDR1 GTSNPN, CDR2 SVGIG (reference sequence). V shed 5 bases and J 5 bases; nucleotides not matched to a gene: 4. DNA of the CDR3: TGTGCCTGGGGGGACAGGGCTGACGAGCAGTACTTC. It codes for CAWGDRADEQYF.

This clone has only a few counts. This sample includes further DNA sequences coding for the same CDR3. V usage is TRBV7-2 and J usage is TRBJ2-1; D may be TRBD1 (6 bases). The CDR3 is 13 amino acids. The germline CDR1 and CDR2 sequences are SGHTA and FQGNSA. The V gene lost 3 bases and the J gene lost 4 bases, with 7 bases spanning the gap. The CDR3 coding sequence is TGTGCCAGCAGCTTGGACAGTTACAATGAGCAGTTCTTC. Its translation is CASSLDSYNEQFF.

This clone was found a few times. V gene TRBV29-1 combines with J gene TRBJ1-2; 8 nucleotides line up with TRBD1. Unmatched junction bases numbered 4, after V lost 4 bases and J lost 6 bases. Germline-derived CDR1 and CDR2 are SQVTM and ANQGSEA. The CDR3 runs 12 residues. CDR3 DNA: TGCAGCGTTGCCCCAGGGGGCGATGGCTACACCTTC. This sequence encodes CSVAPGGDGYTF.

J is TRBJ1-1 and V is TRBV30; tentatively, D is TRBD1 (6 bases). V lost 2 bases and J lost 6, with 13 bases in between. The CDR3 spans 13 residues. The V gene's germline CDR1 is GTSNPN and CDR2 SVGIG (reference sequence). The chain's CDR3 is CAWSTGHLPEAFF. For the CDR3, the DNA is TGTGCCTGGAGTACGGGACACCTTCCTGAAGCTTTCTTT. Full variable domain (missing parts from reference TRBV30 and TRBJ1-1): SQTIHQWPATLVQPVGSPLSLECTVEGTSNPNLYWYRQAAGRGLQLLFYSVGIGQISSEVPQNLSASRPQDRQFILSSKKLLLSDSGFYLCAWSTGHLPEAFFGQGTRLTVV.

V gene TRBV4-3 combines with J gene TRBJ2-7; 8 bases are shared with TRBD1. The V segment lost 2 bases and the J segment 5 bases; nucleotides outside the gene matches: 8. The CDR3 has 15 residues. Germline assignment: CDR1 LGHNA and CDR2 YSLEER. CDR3 coding DNA: TGCGCCAGCAGCCAATCGACAGGGGTTGGCAACGAGCAGTACTTC. Its protein product is CASSQSTGVGNEQYF.

The gene calls are TRBV9 and TRBJ2-3, with TRBD2 matching over 9 bases. CDR1 and CDR2 (germline): SGDLS, YYNGEE. The CDR3 contains 18 residues. After removal of 2 bases from V and 6 bases from J, the junction contained 16 bases not matched to a gene. This CDR3 reads CASSVHSGSGPGTDTQYF. CDR3 bases: TGTGCCAGCAGCGTTCATAGCGGGAGTGGCCCGGGGACCGATACGCAGTATTTT.

CDR3 bases: TGTGCCAGCAGCTTAATCTTAGCGGGAGAGGAGCAGTTCTTC. Its protein is CASSLILAGEEQFF. The chain is built from TRBV7-9 and TRBJ2-1; 9 bases are shared with TRBD2. Germline assignment: CDR1 SEHNR and CDR2 FQNEAQ (reference sequence). Trimming cost V 2 bases and J 10 bases; bases outside gene matches: 6. The CDR3 runs to 14 residues.

The chain recombines TRBV9 with TRBJ2-2; 11 bases are shared with TRBD2. J lost 3 bases, V lost 3 bases, and 4 bases had no gene match. CDR1 and CDR2 from the germline V gene are SGDLS and YYNGEE. The CDR3 loop spans 16 amino acids. The CDR3 coding sequence is TGTGCCAGCAGCGAAACTAGCGGGGGCCACACCGGGGAGCTGTTTTTT. Residues: CASSETSGGHTGELFF.

The CDR3 region is CASSPSDRSYEQYF. CDR3 coding DNA: TGTGCCAGCAGTCCGTCAGACAGATCCTACGAGCAGTACTTC. This chain connects TRBV27 to TRBJ2-7; D may be TRBD1 (5 bases). CDR3 length: 14 residues. Trimming removed 5 bases from V and 1 base from J, with 12 bases in between. The germline gives CDR1 MNHEY, CDR2 SMNVEV (reference sequence).

This clone was seen a few times. The chain has TRBV4-1 and TRBJ1-5, with D maybe TRBD1 (5 bases). V was trimmed by 4 bases and J by 2 bases, leaving 15 bases between them. Germline assignment: CDR1 MGHRA and CDR2 YSYEKL. The CDR3 loop spans 16 amino acids. The CDR3 region is CASSRGGDPGNQPQHF. CDR3 sequence (DNA): TGCGCCAGCAGCCGGGGCGGGGACCCCGGCAATCAGCCCCAGCATTTT.

The V call is TRBV2, the J call TRBJ2-6; no clear D. The CDR3 is 17 residues long. Looked up from germline, CDR1 is SNHLY and CDR2 is FYNNEI. V lost 3 bases to trimming and J lost 0 bases, with 12 bases between them. CDR3 sequence reads: CASSDRLNPSGANVLTF. Written as DNA, the CDR3 is TGTGCCAGCAGTGACAGGCTAAACCCCTCTGGGGCCAACGTCCTGACTTTC. Full variable domain (missing parts from reference TRBV2 and TRBJ2-6): EPEVTQTPSHQVTQMGQEVILRCVPISNHLYFYWYRQILGQKVEFLVSFYNNEISEKSEIFDDQFSVERPDGSNFTLKIRSTKLEDSAMYFCASSDRLNPSGANVLTFGAGSRLTVL.

The chain links TRBV4-2 to TRBJ2-2; 7 bases map to TRBD2. The CDR3 contains 15 residues. Germline lookup yields CDR1 LGHNA and CDR2 YNFKEQ. Unmatched junction bases numbered 7, after V lost 4 bases and J lost 5 bases. DNA of the CDR3: TGTGCCAGCAGCCGTGGACTAGTGGGTACCGGGGAGCTGTTTTTT. This sequence encodes CASSRGLVGTGELFF.